The T cell receptor (beta chain) under discussion was sequenced for a study of neurological immune-mediated disorders. One entry per CDR3 protein results from TCRdb running MiXCR on the 5' RACE reads. Seen here are some 68,000 distinct CDR3 sequences, roughly an eighth observed once, and the top ten hold about 4.5%. The CDR3 has 16 amino acids. The V end lost 5 bases, the J end lost 4 bases, and 19 bases lay between the germline ends. Per the germline V gene, CDR1 is MNHEY and CDR2 is SVGAGI. This clonotype showed up many times. Time point: longitudinal time-point 1 (baseline). The TCR comes from a female donor with HTLV-1-associated myelopathy (HAM/TSP). The material sequenced was PBMCs. The chain has TRBV6-5 and TRBJ2-3; D is possibly TRBD1 (5 bases). CDR3 protein: CASSGRLAGKADTQYF. CDR3 DNA sequence: TGTGCCAGCAGTGGCCGGTTGGCAGGGAAGGCAGATACGCAGTATTTT.